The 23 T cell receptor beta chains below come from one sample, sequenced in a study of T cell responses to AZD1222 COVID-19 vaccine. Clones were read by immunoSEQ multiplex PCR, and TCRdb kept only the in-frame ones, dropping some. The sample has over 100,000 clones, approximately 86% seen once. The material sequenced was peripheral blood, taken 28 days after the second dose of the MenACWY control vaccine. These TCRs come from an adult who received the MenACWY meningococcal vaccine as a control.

CDR3 protein: CASSPGPPKGEAFF. Here the CDR3 DNA reads TGTGCCAGCAGCCCCGGGCCCCCGAAGGGTGAAGCTTTCTTT. This chain links TRBV3-1 (or the pseudogene TRBV3-2) with TRBJ1-1; unclear D gene. V lost 4 bases and J lost 7, with 16 bases in between. This CDR3 is 14 amino acids long. CDR1 is LGHDT, CDR2 YNNKEL, per germline (reference sequence).

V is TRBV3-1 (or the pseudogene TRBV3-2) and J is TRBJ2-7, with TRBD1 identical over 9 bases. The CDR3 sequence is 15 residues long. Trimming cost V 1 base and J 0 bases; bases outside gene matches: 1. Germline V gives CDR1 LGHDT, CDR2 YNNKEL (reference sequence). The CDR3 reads CASSQGQGGSYEQYF. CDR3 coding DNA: TGTGCCAGCAGCCAAGGACAGGGGGGCTCCTACGAGCAGTACTTC.

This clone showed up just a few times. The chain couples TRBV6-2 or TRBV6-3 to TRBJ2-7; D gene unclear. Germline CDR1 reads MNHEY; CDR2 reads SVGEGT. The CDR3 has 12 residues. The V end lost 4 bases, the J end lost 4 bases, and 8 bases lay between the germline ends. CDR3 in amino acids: CASSFLRYEQYF. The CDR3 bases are TGTGCCAGCAGTTTCCTACGATACGAGCAGTACTTC.

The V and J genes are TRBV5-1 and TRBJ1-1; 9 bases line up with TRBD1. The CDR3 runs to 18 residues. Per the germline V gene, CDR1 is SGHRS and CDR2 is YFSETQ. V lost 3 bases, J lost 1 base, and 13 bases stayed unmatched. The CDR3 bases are TGCGCCAGCAGCTCCAACCCTACAGGGGGCGCGGGGAACACTGAAGCTTTCTTT. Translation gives CASSSNPTGGAGNTEAFF.

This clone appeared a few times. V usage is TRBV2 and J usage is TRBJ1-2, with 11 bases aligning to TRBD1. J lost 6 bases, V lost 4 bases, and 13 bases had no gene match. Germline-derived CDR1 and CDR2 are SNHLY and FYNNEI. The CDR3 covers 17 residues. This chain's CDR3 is CASSVWDRGIKVDGYTF. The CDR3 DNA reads TGTGCCAGCAGTGTTTGGGACAGGGGGATTAAAGTTGATGGCTACACCTTC.

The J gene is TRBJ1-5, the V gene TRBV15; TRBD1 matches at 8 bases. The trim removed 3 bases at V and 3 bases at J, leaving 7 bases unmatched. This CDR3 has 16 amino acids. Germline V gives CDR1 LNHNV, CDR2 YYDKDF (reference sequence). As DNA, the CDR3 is TGTGCCACCAGCAGGGGCCGGACAGGGACCAATCAGCCCCAGCATTTT. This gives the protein CATSRGRTGTNQPQHF.

Here the CDR3 DNA reads TGTGCCAGCACTTCTTCCTGGGGGACGTTGAACACTGAAGCTTTCTTT. Encoded protein: CASTSSWGTLNTEAFF. This chain uses TRBV27 with TRBJ1-1; D might be TRBD1 (5 bases). Germline V gene lookup returns CDR1 MNHEY and CDR2 SMNVEV (reference sequence). Trimming removed 7 bases from V and 0 bases from J, with 18 bases in between. This CDR3 is 16 amino acids long.

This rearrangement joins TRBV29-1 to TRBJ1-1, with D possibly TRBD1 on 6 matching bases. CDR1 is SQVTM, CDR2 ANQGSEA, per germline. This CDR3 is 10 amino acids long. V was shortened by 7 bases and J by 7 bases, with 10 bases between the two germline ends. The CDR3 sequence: CSAADSEAFF. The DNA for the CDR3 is TGCAGCGCCGCGGACAGTGAAGCTTTCTTT.

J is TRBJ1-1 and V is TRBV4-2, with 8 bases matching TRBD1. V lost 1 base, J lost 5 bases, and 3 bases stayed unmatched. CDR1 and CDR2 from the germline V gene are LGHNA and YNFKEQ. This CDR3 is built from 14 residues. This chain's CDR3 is CASSQGQGWTEAFF. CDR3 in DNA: TGTGCCAGCAGCCAAGGACAGGGGTGGACTGAAGCTTTCTTT.

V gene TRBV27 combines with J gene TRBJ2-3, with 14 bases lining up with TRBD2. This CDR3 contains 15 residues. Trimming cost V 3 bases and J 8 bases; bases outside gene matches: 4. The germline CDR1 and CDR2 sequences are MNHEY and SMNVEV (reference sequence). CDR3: CASSFPGTSGGTQYF. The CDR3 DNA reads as TGTGCCAGCAGTTTCCCGGGGACTAGCGGGGGTACGCAGTATTTT.

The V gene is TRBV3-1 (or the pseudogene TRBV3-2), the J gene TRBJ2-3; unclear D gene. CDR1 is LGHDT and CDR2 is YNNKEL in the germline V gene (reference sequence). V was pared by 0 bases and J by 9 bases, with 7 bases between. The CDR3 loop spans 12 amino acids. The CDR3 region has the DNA TGTGCCAGCAGCCAAGAGGGCCGGACGCAGTATTTT. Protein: CASSQEGRTQYF.

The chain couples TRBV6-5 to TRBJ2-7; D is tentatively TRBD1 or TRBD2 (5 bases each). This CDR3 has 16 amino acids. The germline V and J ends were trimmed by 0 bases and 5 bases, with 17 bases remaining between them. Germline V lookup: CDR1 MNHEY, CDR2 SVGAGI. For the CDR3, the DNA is TGTGCCAGCAGTTACTCGACGGCAGGGTTGGGGGACGAGCAGTACTTC. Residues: CASSYSTAGLGDEQYF.

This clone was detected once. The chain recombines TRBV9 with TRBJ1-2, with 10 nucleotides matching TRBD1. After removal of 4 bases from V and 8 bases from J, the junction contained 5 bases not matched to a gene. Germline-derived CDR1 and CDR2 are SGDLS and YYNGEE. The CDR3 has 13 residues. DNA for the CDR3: TGTGCCAGCAGCCGACAGGGGGCGGACGGCTACACCTTC. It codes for CASSRQGADGYTF.

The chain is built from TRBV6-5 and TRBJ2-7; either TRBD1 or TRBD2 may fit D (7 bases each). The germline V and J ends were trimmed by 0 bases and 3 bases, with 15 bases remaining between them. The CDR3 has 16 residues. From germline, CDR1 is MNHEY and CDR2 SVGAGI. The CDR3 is CASSYSGEGAFYEQYF. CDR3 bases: TGTGCCAGCAGTTACTCGGGGGAGGGGGCGTTCTACGAGCAGTACTTC.

The CDR3 sequence is CSVRAGALYNEQFF. CDR3 sequence (DNA): TGCAGCGTTAGGGCGGGGGCACTTTACAATGAGCAGTTCTTC. The V and J genes are TRBV29-1 and TRBJ2-1, with D perhaps matching TRBD2 (7 bases). Germline V gene lookup returns CDR1 SQVTM and CDR2 ANQGSEA. Trimming pared 5 bases from V and 4 bases from J, leaving 15 bases between. The CDR3 sequence is 14 residues long.

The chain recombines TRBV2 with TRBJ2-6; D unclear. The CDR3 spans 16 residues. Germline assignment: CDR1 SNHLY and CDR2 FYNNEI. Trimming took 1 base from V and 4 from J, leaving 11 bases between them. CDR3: CASSEGAAEGANVLTF. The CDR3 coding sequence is TGTGCCAGCAGTGAAGGGGCCGCTGAGGGGGCCAACGTCCTGACTTTC.

CDR3 protein: CASSLRGGVNTEAFF. CDR3 in DNA: TGTGCCAGCAGCTTAAGAGGGGGTGTCAACACTGAAGCTTTCTTT. This chain uses TRBV7-3 with TRBJ1-1; a possible D gene is TRBD1 (6 bases). There are 15 residues in the CDR3. The V and J ends lost 1 base and 2 bases respectively, with 11 bases between them. Looked up from germline, CDR1 is SGHTA and CDR2 is FQGTGA.

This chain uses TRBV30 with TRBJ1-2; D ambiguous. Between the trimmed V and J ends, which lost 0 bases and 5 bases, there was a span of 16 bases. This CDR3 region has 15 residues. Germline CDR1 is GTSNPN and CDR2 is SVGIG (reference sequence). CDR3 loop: CAWSVLGSRGYGYTF. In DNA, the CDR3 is TGTGCCTGGAGTGTACTGGGTTCCCGAGGATATGGCTACACCTTC. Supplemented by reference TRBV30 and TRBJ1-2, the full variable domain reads SQTIHQWPATLVQPVGSPLSLECTVEGTSNPNLYWYRQAAGRGLQLLFYSVGIGQISSEVPQNLSASRPQDRQFILSSKKLLLSDSGFYLCAWSVLGSRGYGYTFGSGTRLTVV.

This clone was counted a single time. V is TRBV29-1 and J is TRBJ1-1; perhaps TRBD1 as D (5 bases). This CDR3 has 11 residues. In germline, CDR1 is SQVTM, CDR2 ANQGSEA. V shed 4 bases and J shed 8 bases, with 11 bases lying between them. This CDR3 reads CSVGSGGEAFF. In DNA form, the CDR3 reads TGCAGCGTTGGTTCTGGGGGGGAAGCTTTCTTT.

The CDR3 loop reads CASSLNSYEQYF. For the CDR3, the DNA is TGTGCCAGCAGCCTCAACTCCTACGAGCAGTACTTC. V usage is TRBV4-2 and J usage is TRBJ2-7; D ambiguous. The germline CDR1 and CDR2 sequences are LGHNA and YNFKEQ. The CDR3 is 12 residues long. V dropped 4 bases and J dropped 0 bases, with 4 bases sitting between them.

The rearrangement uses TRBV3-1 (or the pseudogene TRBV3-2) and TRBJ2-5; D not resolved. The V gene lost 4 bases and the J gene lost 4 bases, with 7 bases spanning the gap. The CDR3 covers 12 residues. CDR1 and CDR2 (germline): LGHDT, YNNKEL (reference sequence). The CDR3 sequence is CASSRRRETQYF. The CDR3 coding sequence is TGTGCCAGCAGCCGGCGGCGAGAGACCCAGTACTTC.

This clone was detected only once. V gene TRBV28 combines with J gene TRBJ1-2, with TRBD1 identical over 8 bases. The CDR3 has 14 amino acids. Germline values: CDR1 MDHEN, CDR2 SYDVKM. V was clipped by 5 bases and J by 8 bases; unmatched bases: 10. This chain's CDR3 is CASSNPDRVGGYTF. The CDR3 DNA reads TGTGCCAGCAGTAACCCGGACAGGGTAGGGGGCTACACCTTC.

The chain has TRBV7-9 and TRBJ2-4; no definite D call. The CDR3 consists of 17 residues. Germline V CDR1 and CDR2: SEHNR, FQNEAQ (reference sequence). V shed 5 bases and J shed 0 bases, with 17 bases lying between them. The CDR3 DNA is TGTGCCAGCAGCCTCCCATCCGGAAACATAGCCAAAAACATTCAGTACTTC. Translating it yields CASSLPSGNIAKNIQYF.